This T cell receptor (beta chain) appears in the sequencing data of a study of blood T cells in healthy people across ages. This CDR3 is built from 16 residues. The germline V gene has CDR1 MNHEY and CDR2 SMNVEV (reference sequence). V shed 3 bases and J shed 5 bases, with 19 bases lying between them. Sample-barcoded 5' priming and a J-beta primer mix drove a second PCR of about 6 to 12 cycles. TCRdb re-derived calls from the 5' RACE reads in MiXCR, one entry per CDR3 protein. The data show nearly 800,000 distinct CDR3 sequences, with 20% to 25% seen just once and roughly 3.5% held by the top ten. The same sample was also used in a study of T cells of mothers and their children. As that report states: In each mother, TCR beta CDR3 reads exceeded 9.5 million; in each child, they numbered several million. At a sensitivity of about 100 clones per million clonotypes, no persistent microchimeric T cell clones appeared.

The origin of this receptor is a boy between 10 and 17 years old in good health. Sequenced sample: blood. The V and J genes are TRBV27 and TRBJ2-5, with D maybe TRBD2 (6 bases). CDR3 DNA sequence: TGTGCCAGCAGTTTGACCCCCGGGGGATTTCGGGAGACCCAGTACTTC. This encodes CASSLTPGGFRETQYF.